The 2 T cell receptor beta chains presented below share a single source sample, sequenced in a study of T cells in Graves' hyperthyroidism and ophthalmopathy. Researchers amplified the TCR beta CDR3 regions from RNA transcripts. Using the HTBI primer set, a first-round RT-PCR was run on the TCR CDR3. TCRdb itself ran the multiplex PCR reads through MiXCR, one entry per CDR3 protein. The sample lists approximately 600,000 distinct CDR3 sequences, about 17% seen once, with 3.5% to 4% in the top ten. The sequenced material came from blood. The receptors were gathered from a woman aged 25 to 39 with Graves' hyperthyroidism.

This clonotype has a count of ten or more. V and J are TRBV28 and TRBJ1-3; TRBD1 agrees at 8 bases. Germline V lookup: CDR1 MDHEN, CDR2 SYDVKM. This CDR3 spans 16 amino acids. V gave up 4 bases and J gave up 5 bases; unmatched junction bases: 10. The CDR3 nucleotides are TGTGCCAGCAGTTCCGGGGCGACAGGGGCTCGAAACACCATATATTTT. Protein product: CASSSGATGARNTIYF.

V and J are TRBV14 and TRBJ2-1, with TRBD1 matching over 7 bases. With 3 bases clipped from V and 0 bases from J, the junction kept 2 bases outside the gene matches. Germline V gives CDR1 SGHDN, CDR2 FVKESK. The CDR3 totals 15 residues. CDR3 protein: CASSQGTDSYNEQFF. CDR3 in DNA: TGTGCCAGCAGCCAGGGGACAGACTCCTACAATGAGCAGTTCTTC.